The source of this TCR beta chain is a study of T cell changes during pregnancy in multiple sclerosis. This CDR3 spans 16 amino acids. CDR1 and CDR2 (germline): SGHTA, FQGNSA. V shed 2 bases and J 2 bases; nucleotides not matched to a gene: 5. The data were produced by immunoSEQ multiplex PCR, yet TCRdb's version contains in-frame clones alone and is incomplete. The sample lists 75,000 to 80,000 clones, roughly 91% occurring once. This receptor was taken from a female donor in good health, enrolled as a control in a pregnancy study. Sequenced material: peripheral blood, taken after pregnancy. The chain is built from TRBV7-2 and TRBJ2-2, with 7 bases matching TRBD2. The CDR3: CASSLMRLANTGELFF. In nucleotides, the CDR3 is TGTGCCAGCAGCTTAATGAGACTAGCAAACACCGGGGAGCTGTTTTTT.